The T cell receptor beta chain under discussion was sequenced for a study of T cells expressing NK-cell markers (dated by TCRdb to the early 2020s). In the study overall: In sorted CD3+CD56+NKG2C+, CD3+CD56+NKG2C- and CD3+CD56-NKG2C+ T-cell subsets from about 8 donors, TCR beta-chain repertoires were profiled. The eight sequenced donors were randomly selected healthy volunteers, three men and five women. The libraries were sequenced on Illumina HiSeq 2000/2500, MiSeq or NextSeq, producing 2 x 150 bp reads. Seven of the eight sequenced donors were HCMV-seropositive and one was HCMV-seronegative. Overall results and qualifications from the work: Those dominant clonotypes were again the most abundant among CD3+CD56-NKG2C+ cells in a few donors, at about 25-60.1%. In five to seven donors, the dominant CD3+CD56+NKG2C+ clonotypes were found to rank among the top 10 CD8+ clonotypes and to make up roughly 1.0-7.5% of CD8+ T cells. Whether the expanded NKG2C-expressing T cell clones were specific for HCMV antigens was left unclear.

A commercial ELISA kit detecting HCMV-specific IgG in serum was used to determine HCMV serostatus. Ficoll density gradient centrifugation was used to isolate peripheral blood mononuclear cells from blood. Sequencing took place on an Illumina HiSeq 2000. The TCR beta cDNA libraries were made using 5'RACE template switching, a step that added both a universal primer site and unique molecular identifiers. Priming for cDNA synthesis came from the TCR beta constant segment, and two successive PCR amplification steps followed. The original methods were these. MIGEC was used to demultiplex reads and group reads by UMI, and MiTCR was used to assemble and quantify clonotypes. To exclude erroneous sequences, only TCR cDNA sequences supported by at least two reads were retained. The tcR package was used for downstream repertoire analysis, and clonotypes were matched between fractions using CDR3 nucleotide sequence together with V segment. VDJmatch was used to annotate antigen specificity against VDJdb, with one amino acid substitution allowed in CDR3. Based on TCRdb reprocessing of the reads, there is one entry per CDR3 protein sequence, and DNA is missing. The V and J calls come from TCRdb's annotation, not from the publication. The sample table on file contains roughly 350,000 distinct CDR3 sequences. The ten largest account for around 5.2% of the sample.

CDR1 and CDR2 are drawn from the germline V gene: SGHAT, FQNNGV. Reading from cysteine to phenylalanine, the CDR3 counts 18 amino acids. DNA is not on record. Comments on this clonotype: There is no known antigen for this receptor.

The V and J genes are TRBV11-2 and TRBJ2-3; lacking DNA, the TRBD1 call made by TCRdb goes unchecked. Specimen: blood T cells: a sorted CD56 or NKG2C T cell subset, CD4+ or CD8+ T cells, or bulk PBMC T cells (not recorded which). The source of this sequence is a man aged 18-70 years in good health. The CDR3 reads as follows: CASSLVIGIGVSQDTQYF.